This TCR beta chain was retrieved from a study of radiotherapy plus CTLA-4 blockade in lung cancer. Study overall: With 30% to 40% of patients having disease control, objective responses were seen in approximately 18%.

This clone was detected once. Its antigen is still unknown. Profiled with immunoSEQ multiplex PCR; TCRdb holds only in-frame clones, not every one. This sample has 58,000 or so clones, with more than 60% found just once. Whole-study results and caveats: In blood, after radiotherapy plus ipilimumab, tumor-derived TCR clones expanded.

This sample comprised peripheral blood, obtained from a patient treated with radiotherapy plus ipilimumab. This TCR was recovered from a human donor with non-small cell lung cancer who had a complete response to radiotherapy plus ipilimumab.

The DNA for the CDR3 is TGTGCCAGCAGGCTTAGCGGGGGAGCAGATACGCAGTATTTT. It specifies CASRLSGGADTQYF. V is TRBV6-1 and J is TRBJ2-3; 9 bases are a match to TRBD2. The CDR3 has 14 residues. From germline, CDR1 is MNHNS and CDR2 SASEGT. J lost 4 bases, V lost 6 bases, and 5 bases had no gene match.